This T cell receptor (beta chain) was recorded in a study of cytomegalovirus exposure and HLA in healthy donors. Overall study context: From donors who were HLA-typed, an early data release held approximately 91 million unique TCRs.

This clone turned up a few times. The antigen remains undetermined. Germline-derived CDR1 and CDR2 are SGHRS and YFSETQ. V gave up 2 bases and J gave up 5 bases, with 16 bases separating them. The CDR3 runs to 16 residues. Samples came from healthy bone marrow donors. Points from the study as a whole: Owing to their indistinguishability, certain V segments, notably TRBV6-2 and TRBV6-3, were excluded. An apparent linkage of common viral pathogens to several of the most significant clusters emerged in a later analysis.

The PCR ran on 60 Vbeta and 13 Jbeta primers. Produced via immunoSEQ multiplex PCR; TCRdb's table is partial and in-frame only. The sample records approximately 150,000 clones, around 78% being singletons. The receptor's source is a woman younger than 35 in good health and CMV-seronegative. V and J are TRBV5-1 and TRBJ1-4; D possibly corresponds to TRBD1 (5 bases). What was sequenced was PBMCs. DNA for the CDR3: TGCGCCAGCAGCTTTGGGAGGGGCGGCGAGAATGAAAAACTGTTTTTT. Translating it yields CASSFGRGGENEKLFF.